A selection of T cell receptor beta chains follows, all from one sample in a study of blood T cell repertoires in COVID-19. The protocol was immunoSEQ multiplex PCR, while the TCRdb copy is restricted to in-frame clones and leaves out a portion. This table holds around 400,000 clones, roughly 91% found once. Sequenced input: PBMCs or T cells enriched from blood (not recorded which). These receptors were obtained from a woman aged 25 to 39 who had recovered from COVID-19. CDR3s include the opening cysteine and the closing phenylalanine or tryptophan. Each record gives: CDR3 protein, CDR3 DNA, J gene, CDR3 length, clone size, V gene, D gene. A D gene is named only where the DNA matches it firmly. Clone size is given for some rows only: seen once, a few or many times, or a class if the clone is expanded.

CASSMGQGAPTEAFF	TGTGCCAGTAGTATGGGGCAGGGGGCGCCCACTGAAGCTTTCTTT	TRBJ1-1	15	few	TRBV19	TRBD1
CATSDSRPISRQETQYF	TGTGCCACCAGTGATTCTAGACCTATCAGCAGACAAGAGACCCAGTACTTC	TRBJ2-5	17	NA	TRBV24-1	NA
CASSYRDRGFDEQFF	TGTGCCAGCAGCTACCGGGACAGGGGTTTCGATGAGCAGTTCTTC	TRBJ2-1	15	NA	TRBV6-5	TRBD1
CASGTRGGQPQHF	TGTGCCAGTGGGACTAGGGGCGGTCAGCCCCAGCATTTT	TRBJ1-5	13	NA	TRBV6-5	NA
CASSVAGWDTEAFF	TGTGCCAGCAGCGTAGCGGGTTGGGACACTGAAGCTTTCTTT	TRBJ1-1	14	NA	TRBV9	NA
CASRRPTGELFF	TGTGCCAGTAGGCGGCCAACCGGGGAGCTGTTTTTT	TRBJ2-2	12	once	TRBV19	NA
CASSLTGGFEQFF	TGTGCCAGCAGCTTAACGGGGGGTTTTGAGCAGTTCTTC	TRBJ2-1	13	few	TRBV7-3	NA
CGTARDAQGGGYTF	TGTGGCACCGCCCGGGACGCTCAGGGAGGGGGCTACACCTTC	TRBJ1-2	14	few	TRBV7-2	NA
CASSQDPAGVLSYEQYF	TGCGCCAGCAGCCAAGATCCAGCGGGAGTTCTTTCCTACGAGCAGTACTTC	TRBJ2-7	17	NA	TRBV4-1	TRBD2
CAISDPRQAGHEQFF	TGTGCCATCAGCGACCCGAGACAGGCAGGGCATGAGCAGTTCTTC	TRBJ2-1	15	NA	TRBV10-3	NA
CASSRPGTGVYEQYF	TGTGCCAGCAGCCGCCCGGGGACAGGGGTCTACGAGCAGTACTTC	TRBJ2-7	15	NA	TRBV6-2/TRBV6-3	TRBD1
CASSVTSGRYEQFF	TGTGCCAGTAGCGTGACTAGCGGGAGGTATGAGCAGTTCTTC	TRBJ2-1	14	NA	TRBV19	TRBD2
CASSHDGTAFQETQYF	TGCGCCAGCAGCCATGACGGGACAGCCTTTCAAGAGACCCAGTACTTC	TRBJ2-5	16	NA	TRBV4-1	TRBD1
CASSDGLAGVGTDTQYF	TGTGCCAGCAGCGACGGACTAGCGGGAGTGGGTACAGATACGCAGTATTTT	TRBJ2-3	17	NA	TRBV9	TRBD2
CASSLTGPYEQYF	TGTGCCAGCAGCTTAACAGGCCCCTACGAGCAGTACTTC	TRBJ2-7	13	NA	TRBV5-6	NA
CASSRSTGTGGGNTIYF	TGTGCCAGCAGCCGTTCGACCGGGACAGGGGGTGGAAACACCATATATTTT	TRBJ1-3	17	NA	TRBV7-9	TRBD1
CAWSVVTSSNEQFF	TGTGCCTGGAGTGTTGTGACTAGTAGTAATGAGCAGTTCTTC	TRBJ2-1	14	NA	TRBV30	NA
CASSLVPSSAEQYF	TGTGCCAGCAGCTTGGTTCCCTCTAGTGCCGAGCAGTACTTC	TRBJ2-7	14	once	TRBV5-6	NA
CASSKTGAGVDGELFF	TGTGCCAGCTCGAAGACGGGAGCGGGAGTCGATGGGGAGCTGTTTTTT	TRBJ2-2	16	once	TRBV7-9	TRBD2
CAWSRSTGSTGELFF	TGTGCCTGGAGTCGATCGACAGGGAGTACCGGGGAGCTGTTTTTT	TRBJ2-2	15	NA	TRBV30	TRBD1
CASSLRGSTNEKLFF	TGTGCCAGCAGCTTACGGGGGTCAACTAATGAAAAACTGTTTTTT	TRBJ1-4	15	NA	TRBV7-3	NA
CASSQESKGYYGYTF	TGTGCCAGCAGCCAAGAGAGTAAGGGGTACTATGGCTACACCTTC	TRBJ1-2	15	NA	TRBV3-1/TRBV3-2	NA
CASSPSPMSVTEAFF	TGTGCCAGCAGCCCATCCCCCATGTCGGTCACTGAAGCTTTCTTT	TRBJ1-1	15	NA	TRBV7-3	NA
CASSLDQYSPLHF	TGTGCCAGCAGCTTAGATCAATATTCACCCCTCCACTTT	TRBJ1-6	13	NA	TRBV7-9	NA
CASSPGQEQYF	TGTGCCAGCTCACCGGGACAGGAGCAGTACTTC	TRBJ2-7	11	NA	TRBV18	TRBD1
CASSQALNSPLHF	TGTGCCAGCAGCCAAGCTCTTAATTCACCCCTCCACTTT	TRBJ1-6	13	NA	TRBV3-1/TRBV3-2	NA
CASSFNRGVPTDTQYF	TGTGCCAGCAGCTTCAATCGCGGGGTACCCACAGATACGCAGTATTTT	TRBJ2-3	16	NA	TRBV7-2	NA
CSVLRAGYGYTF	TGCAGCGTTTTACGGGCGGGGTATGGCTACACCTTC	TRBJ1-2	12	NA	TRBV29-1	NA
CASRPGTTPYNEQFF	TGTGCCAGCAGACCCGGGACTACGCCCTACAATGAGCAGTTCTTC	TRBJ2-1	15	NA	TRBV4-2	TRBD2
CASARDSLNSPLHF	TGTGCCAGCGCCCGGGACAGTCTTAATTCACCCCTCCACTTT	TRBJ1-6	14	NA	TRBV6-5	TRBD1
CASSFRFSGNTIYF	TGTGCCAGCAGCTTCAGGTTCTCTGGAAACACCATATATTTT	TRBJ1-3	14	NA	TRBV5-5	NA
CASSLRTGGFTEAFF	TGTGCCAGCAGCCTACGGACAGGGGGATTCACTGAAGCTTTCTTT	TRBJ1-1	15	NA	TRBV14	TRBD1
CASSTGPNEQFF	TGTGCCAGTAGTACAGGGCCCAATGAGCAGTTCTTC	TRBJ2-1	12	NA	TRBV2	NA
CASSYRPSGSYNEQFF	TGTGCCAGCAGTTACCGTCCTAGCGGGAGCTACAATGAGCAGTTCTTC	TRBJ2-1	16	NA	TRBV6-5	TRBD2
CAWSPHSGSGEKLFF	TGTGCCTGGAGTCCACACAGTGGGAGTGGTGAAAAACTGTTTTTT	TRBJ1-4	15	NA	TRBV30	NA
CASSGGLYSYNEQFF	TGTGCCAGCAGCGGAGGATTGTACTCCTACAATGAGCAGTTCTTC	TRBJ2-1	15	NA	TRBV5-8	NA
CASSDTGSHEQYF	TGTGCCAGCAGTGACACAGGGTCTCACGAGCAGTACTTC	TRBJ2-7	13	NA	TRBV2	NA
CASSQDLQGVSYEQYF	TGCGCCAGCAGCCAAGATCTACAGGGGGTCTCCTACGAGCAGTACTTC	TRBJ2-7	16	NA	TRBV4-1	TRBD1
CASKGDSTDTQYF	TGTGCCAGTAAAGGGGACTCCACAGATACGCAGTATTTT	TRBJ2-3	13	NA	TRBV19	NA
CASSLRTGIDEKLFF	TGTGCCAGCAGCCTACGGACAGGAATAGATGAAAAACTGTTTTTT	TRBJ1-4	15	NA	TRBV7-9	TRBD1